Listed below are T cell receptor beta chains from one sample, sequenced in a study of shared clonotypes between healthy human individuals. Generated by immunoSEQ multiplex PCR, the TCRdb table keeps only in-frame clones and is missing some. The repertoire consists of about 610,000 clones, with 95% to 97% occurring once and the leading ten covering approximately 0.12%. Sequences were obtained from naive CD8+ T cells sorted from blood. The receptors were sampled from a woman aged 25 to 39 in good health. CDR3s include the opening cysteine and the closing phenylalanine or tryptophan. D genes are given only for firm matches. Size is stated for part of the rows, as once, few or many counts, or as a class when the clone is expanded.

d_call: .; j_call: TRBJ2-5; clone_size: .; v_call: TRBV5-1; cdr3_aa: CASSDRQDYQETQYF; cdr3_nt: TGCGCCAGCAGCGATCGACAGGATTACCAAGAGACCCAGTACTTC
d_call: TRBD2; j_call: TRBJ2-7; clone_size: .; v_call: TRBV5-4; cdr3_aa: CASSPTSGSYEQYF; cdr3_nt: TGTGCCAGCAGCCCCACTAGCGGGAGTTACGAGCAGTACTTC
d_call: .; j_call: TRBJ2-1; clone_size: .; v_call: TRBV19; cdr3_aa: CASSYRGTYNEQFF; cdr3_nt: TGTGCCAGTAGTTACCGGGGCACCTACAATGAGCAGTTCTTC
d_call: TRBD2; j_call: TRBJ2-3; clone_size: .; v_call: TRBV4-1; cdr3_aa: CASSRLIAGITDTQYF; cdr3_nt: TGCGCCAGCAGCCGACTAATAGCGGGGATCACAGATACGCAGTATTTT
d_call: .; j_call: TRBJ2-1; clone_size: .; v_call: TRBV29-1; cdr3_aa: CSVGYNEQFF; cdr3_nt: TGCAGCGTTGGGTACAATGAGCAGTTCTTC
d_call: TRBD2; j_call: TRBJ2-1; clone_size: .; v_call: TRBV7-9; cdr3_aa: CASSRPSGTYNEQFF; cdr3_nt: TGTGCCAGCAGCCGTCCTAGCGGGACCTACAATGAGCAGTTCTTC
d_call: TRBD2; j_call: TRBJ2-2; clone_size: .; v_call: TRBV30; cdr3_aa: CAWSVLAGLLTNTGELFF; cdr3_nt: TGTGCCTGGAGTGTCCTAGCGGGACTACTAACGAACACCGGGGAGCTGTTTTTT
d_call: TRBD1; j_call: TRBJ2-7; clone_size: .; v_call: TRBV10-2; cdr3_aa: CASSTLQGAYEQYF; cdr3_nt: TGCGCCAGCAGTACCTTACAGGGGGCCTACGAGCAGTACTTC
d_call: .; j_call: TRBJ1-2; clone_size: .; v_call: TRBV2; cdr3_aa: CASSERGLGYTF; cdr3_nt: TGTGCCAGCAGTGAAAGAGGGCTTGGCTACACCTTC
d_call: .; j_call: TRBJ2-1; clone_size: .; v_call: TRBV28; cdr3_aa: CASSFRLGSYNEQFF; cdr3_nt: TGTGCCAGCAGTTTCCGGCTAGGCTCCTACAATGAGCAGTTCTTC
d_call: TRBD1; j_call: TRBJ1-1; clone_size: .; v_call: TRBV5-1; cdr3_aa: CASSQTGGTEAFF; cdr3_nt: TGCGCCAGCAGCCAGACAGGGGGCACTGAAGCTTTCTTT
d_call: .; j_call: TRBJ2-1; clone_size: .; v_call: TRBV20-1; cdr3_aa: CSARGGNEFF; cdr3_nt: TGCAGTGCTAGAGGGGGGAATGAGTTCTTC
d_call: .; j_call: TRBJ1-2; clone_size: .; v_call: TRBV6-1; cdr3_aa: CASSEASIRRTEDWGVYGYTF; cdr3_nt: TGTGCCAGCAGTGAAGCGAGTATCAGGCGGACGGAGGATTGGGGTGTCTATGGCTACACCTTC
d_call: .; j_call: TRBJ1-1; clone_size: .; v_call: TRBV6-1; cdr3_aa: CASSEHEGTNTEAFF; cdr3_nt: TGTGCCAGCAGTGAACATGAAGGGACTAACACTGAAGCTTTCTTT
d_call: TRBD1; j_call: TRBJ2-7; clone_size: .; v_call: TRBV27; cdr3_aa: CASRGQGGNSLYEQYF; cdr3_nt: TGTGCCAGCAGGGGACAGGGTGGAAACTCCCTCTACGAGCAGTACTTC
d_call: .; j_call: TRBJ2-7; clone_size: .; v_call: TRBV4-1; cdr3_aa: CASSQVRTRSYEQYF; cdr3_nt: TGCGCCAGCAGCCAGGTTAGAACAAGATCCTACGAGCAGTACTTC
d_call: .; j_call: TRBJ2-1; clone_size: once; v_call: TRBV7-9; cdr3_aa: CASSYDRMRGNEQFF; cdr3_nt: TGTGCCAGCAGCTACGACCGGATGAGGGGCAATGAGCAGTTCTTC
d_call: .; j_call: TRBJ1-2; clone_size: once; v_call: TRBV27; cdr3_aa: CASSLSAPGPYGYTF; cdr3_nt: TGTGCCAGCAGTTTATCGGCACCAGGGCCCTATGGCTACACCTTC
d_call: .; j_call: TRBJ2-3; clone_size: .; v_call: TRBV28; cdr3_aa: CASSFPLGEGPSTDTQYF; cdr3_nt: TGTGCCAGCAGTTTCCCCCTGGGGGAAGGTCCTAGCACAGATACGCAGTATTTT
d_call: .; j_call: TRBJ2-1; clone_size: .; v_call: TRBV11-2; cdr3_aa: CASSLVLVKFF; cdr3_nt: TGTGCCAGCAGCTTAGTACTAGTGAAGTTCTTC
d_call: TRBD2; j_call: TRBJ2-1; clone_size: .; v_call: TRBV10-3; cdr3_aa: CAIRGTSEYNEQFF; cdr3_nt: TGTGCCATCAGGGGGACTAGCGAATACAATGAGCAGTTCTTC
d_call: TRBD1; j_call: TRBJ2-7; clone_size: .; v_call: TRBV5-6; cdr3_aa: CASSLGRFQGAYEQYF; cdr3_nt: TGTGCCAGCAGCTTGGGGCGTTTCCAGGGGGCCTACGAGCAGTACTTC
d_call: .; j_call: TRBJ2-1; clone_size: .; v_call: TRBV5-4; cdr3_aa: CASSWQGEQFF; cdr3_nt: TGTGCCAGCAGCTGGCAGGGAGAGCAGTTCTTC
d_call: TRBD2; j_call: TRBJ2-7; clone_size: .; v_call: TRBV7-6; cdr3_aa: CASSLGRAGGGWWQYF; cdr3_nt: TGTGCCAGCAGCTTAGGCCGAGCGGGAGGAGGTTGGTGGCAGTACTTC
d_call: .; j_call: TRBJ2-2; clone_size: .; v_call: TRBV2; cdr3_aa: CASGLGTTNTGELFF; cdr3_nt: TGTGCCAGCGGCCTCGGGACAACGAACACCGGGGAGCTGTTTTTT
d_call: .; j_call: TRBJ1-2; clone_size: .; v_call: TRBV7-9; cdr3_aa: CLSADTPSNYGYTF; cdr3_nt: TGTCTCTCCGCCGACACTCCTTCTAACTATGGCTACACCTTC
d_call: .; j_call: TRBJ2-6; clone_size: .; v_call: TRBV14; cdr3_aa: CASSQDDWVQVYGANVLTF; cdr3_nt: TGTGCCAGCAGCCAAGATGATTGGGTACAGGTTTATGGGGCCAACGTCCTGACTTTC
d_call: .; j_call: TRBJ2-2; clone_size: once; v_call: TRBV2; cdr3_aa: CASSEALVGMGNAGELFF; cdr3_nt: TGTGCCAGCAGTGAAGCGCTAGTAGGGATGGGGAACGCCGGGGAGCTGTTTTTT
d_call: .; j_call: TRBJ2-1; clone_size: .; v_call: TRBV9; cdr3_aa: CASSAVGPNGNEQFF; cdr3_nt: TGTGCCAGCAGCGCCGTGGGTCCCAACGGGAATGAGCAGTTCTTC
d_call: TRBD2; j_call: TRBJ2-5; clone_size: .; v_call: TRBV28; cdr3_aa: CAILGGGQETQYF; cdr3_nt: TGTGCCATACTCGGGGGGGGCCAAGAGACCCAGTACTTC
d_call: .; j_call: TRBJ2-7; clone_size: .; v_call: TRBV29-1; cdr3_aa: CSVEEGPQSYEQYF; cdr3_nt: TGCAGCGTTGAAGAGGGGCCGCAATCCTACGAGCAGTACTTC
d_call: TRBD2; j_call: TRBJ2-7; clone_size: .; v_call: TRBV5-1; cdr3_aa: CASSSRAGGYEQYF; cdr3_nt: TGCGCCAGCAGCTCTCGGGCGGGAGGATACGAGCAGTACTTC
d_call: TRBD1; j_call: TRBJ2-1; clone_size: .; v_call: TRBV9; cdr3_aa: CASSAEGGDEQFF; cdr3_nt: TGTGCCAGCAGCGCAGAAGGGGGCGATGAGCAGTTCTTC